These T cell receptor beta chains were read from a single sample in a study of shared clonotypes between healthy human individuals. The protocol was immunoSEQ multiplex PCR, while the TCRdb copy is restricted to in-frame clones and leaves out a portion. The sample holds approximately 500,000 clones, 70% to 85% seen once. What was sequenced was PBMCs. The origin of the receptors is a woman aged 40 to 49 in good health. Some clones in this sample may be carry-over from other donors' samples. CDR3s include the opening cysteine and the closing phenylalanine or tryptophan. D genes are given only for firm matches. Clone size, where shown, is once, few, many, or a class for clones that have expanded.

>.|TRBV5-1|TRBJ1-2|.
CASSSYYGYTF
TGCGCCAGCAGCTCGTACTATGGCTACACCTTC
>.|TRBV10-3|TRBJ1-1|.
CAISEPGKQAFF
TGTGCCATCAGTGAGCCGGGCAAACAAGCTTTCTTT
>TRBD1|TRBV5-4|TRBJ2-7|few
CASSDARQGAAREQYF
TGTGCCAGCAGCGACGCCAGACAGGGGGCCGCGCGCGAGCAGTACTTC
>TRBD1|TRBV18|TRBJ2-7|few
CASSLGQGPYEQYF
TGTGCCAGCTCACTAGGACAGGGACCCTACGAGCAGTACTTC
>TRBD1|TRBV7-6|TRBJ1-1|.
CASSSLRGLGTEAFF
TGTGCCAGCAGCTCCCTCAGGGGGCTTGGGACTGAAGCTTTCTTT
>TRBD2|TRBV27|TRBJ2-7|.
CASGPTSALYEQYF
TGTGCCAGCGGACCCACTAGCGCCCTCTACGAGCAGTACTTC
>.|TRBV5-1|TRBJ2-3|.
CASSQGAGTDTQYF
TGCGCCAGCAGCCAAGGAGCGGGCACAGATACGCAGTATTTT
>TRBD2|TRBV4-3|TRBJ2-1|.
CASSVTAAGEVGVDEQFF
TGCGCCAGCAGCGTAACCGCAGCGGGAGAAGTAGGGGTGGATGAGCAGTTCTTC
>.|TRBV29-1|TRBJ1-1|few
CSVEDQQGTEAFF
TGCAGCGTTGAAGACCAGCAAGGCACTGAAGCTTTCTTT
>TRBD1|TRBV19|TRBJ1-4|.
CASRQQGLDEKLFF
TGTGCCAGTAGGCAACAGGGGTTGGATGAAAAACTGTTTTTT
>TRBD2|TRBV28|TRBJ2-1|.
CASAGAGGNYNEQFF
TGTGCCAGCGCGGGAGCGGGGGGAAACTACAATGAGCAGTTCTTC
>.|TRBV5-1|TRBJ1-1|.
CASSLVTAQNTEAFF
TGCGCCAGCAGCTTGGTGACAGCCCAAAACACTGAAGCTTTCTTT
>TRBD2|TRBV7-2|TRBJ2-2|once
CASSSGLAGGTGELFF
TGTGCCAGCAGCTCGGGACTAGCGGGAGGGACCGGGGAGCTGTTTTTT
>.|TRBV7-2|TRBJ2-1|once
CASSQVSEQFF
TGTGCCAGCAGCCAAGTTAGTGAGCAGTTCTTC
>.|TRBV19|TRBJ2-7|.
CASSIGRRTYEQYF
TGTGCCAGTAGTATAGGCCGGAGGACCTACGAGCAGTACTTC
>.|TRBV7-9|TRBJ2-3|once
CASSFRITDTQYF
TGTGCCAGCAGCTTTCGAATCACAGATACGCAGTATTTT
>.|TRBV4-3|TRBJ1-5|.
CASSQDGRDQPQHF
TGCGCCAGCAGCCAAGACGGGAGGGATCAGCCCCAGCATTTT
>TRBD1|TRBV9|TRBJ1-4|.
CASSVAGGLNEKLFF
TGTGCCAGCAGCGTCGCAGGGGGTCTGAATGAAAAACTGTTTTTT
>.|TRBV19|TRBJ2-1|.
CASSIGERGNEQFF
TGTGCCAGTAGTATAGGGGAACGCGGAAATGAGCAGTTCTTC
>.|TRBV7-3|TRBJ1-1|few
CASSSIQGSEAFF
TGTGCCAGCAGCTCAATACAGGGTTCTGAAGCTTTCTTT
>.|TRBV7-3|TRBJ2-2|.
CASSSPTVAGELFF
TGTGCCAGCAGCTCCCCGACCGTCGCCGGGGAGCTGTTTTTT
>.|TRBV28|TRBJ2-7|.
CASRNLGQRLSYEQYF
TGTGCCAGCAGAAACCTCGGACAGAGGCTCTCCTACGAGCAGTACTTC